This TCR beta chain was obtained from a study of blood T cell repertoires in COVID-19. Overall study: Material from acute and convalescent COVID-19 was sourced from the United States, Italy and Spain. Sample material is recorded as cDNA or gDNA derived from T cells, B-cell-depleted T cells, or PBMCs.

Original processing notes: Estimates of nucleated cell counts were drawn from the amplification of reference gene primers. Assay: immunoSEQ multiplex PCR; the TCRdb copy retains only in-frame clones and omits some. V, J and clone size are those of that table, while D and trimming were read from the DNA. Of roughly 170,000 clones in the sample, 75% to 80% were seen once. This CDR3 has 15 amino acids. CDR1 and CDR2 (germline): MNHNS, SASEGT. V was pared by 4 bases and J by 7 bases, with 6 bases of the junction left unmatched. This chain connects TRBV6-1 to TRBJ2-2; 10 bases are shared with TRBD2. The source of this sequence is a woman aged 70 to 79 with acute or convalescent COVID-19. Sequencing was performed on peripheral blood. CDR3 loop: CASSGAGGQSGELFF. The CDR3 DNA sequence: TGTGCCAGCAGTGGAGCGGGAGGGCAAAGCGGGGAGCTGTTTTTT.